These 14 T cell receptor beta chains share one sample of origin, sequenced in a study of cytomegalovirus exposure and HLA in healthy donors (dated by TCRdb to the late 2010s). Library preparation employed the immunoSEQ multiplex PCR assay. The multiplex PCR relied on a mix of 60 forward primers for TCR Vbeta segments and 13 reverse primers for TCR Jbeta segments. The source is immuneACCESS, and TCRdb retained only in-frame sequences with V and J called. Part of the clones is not carried over; for the studies checked, unresolved V genes explain less than half of this, and the remainder is unexplained. The sample records about 200,000 clones, approximately 78% of which are singletons. The ten largest clones take up 2.7% of the sample. Sequencing was done on a sample of PBMCs. These receptor sequences come from a woman between 35 and 50 years old in good health and CMV-seronegative.

The chain links TRBV2 to TRBJ2-5, with 11 bases matching TRBD1. Germline V gene data show CDR1 as SNHLY and CDR2 as FYNNEI. J gave up 4 bases and V 6 bases, and 4 bases lay outside the gene matches. This CDR3 contains 14 residues. Written as DNA, the CDR3 is TGTGCCAGCAGGGGACAGGGGGTTGGAGAGACCCAGTACTTC. Translation gives CASRGQGVGETQYF.

The rearrangement joins TRBV15 to TRBJ2-7, with D unresolved. The CDR3 is 14 amino acids. Trimming removed 1 base at V and 3 bases at J, with 10 bases between. Germline CDR1 is LNHNV and CDR2 is YYDKDF (reference sequence). Written as DNA, the CDR3 is TGTGCCACCAGCAGAGGTACTACCGGCTACGAGCAGTACTTC. Translation: CATSRGTTGYEQYF.

The chain joins TRBV2 to TRBJ2-7; possibly TRBD1 for D (6 bases). This CDR3 is 14 amino acids long. The V gene lost 9 bases and the J gene lost 7 bases, with 22 bases spanning the gap. From germline, CDR1 is SNHLY and CDR2 FYNNEI. CDR3 DNA sequence: TGTGCCAGTTTTGTTATGAACAGGGTTGGAGAGCAGTACTTC. Protein sequence: CASFVMNRVGEQYF.

This clone was detected only once. This chain uses TRBV9 with TRBJ2-3; TRBD2 matches at 8 bases. The CDR3 runs 16 residues. Per germline, CDR1 SGDLS and CDR2 YYNGEE. Trimming took 4 bases from V and 2 from J; bases not matched to a gene: 9. The CDR3 region has the DNA TGTGCCAGCAGCCACGGGGGGGGAGATATCACAGATACGCAGTATTTT. It yields the protein CASSHGGGDITDTQYF.

The J gene is TRBJ2-7, the V gene TRBV7-3; TRBD2 matches 14 bases. After removal of 5 bases from V and 5 bases from J, the junction contained 8 bases not matched to a gene. CDR3 size: 16 residues. Germline V gene lookup returns CDR1 SGHTA and CDR2 FQGTGA. The CDR3 DNA follows: TGTGCCAGCAGCCCAACACCGGGACTAGCGGGAGACGAGCAGTACTTC. This sequence encodes CASSPTPGLAGDEQYF. Full variable domain (remainder filled in from reference TRBV7-3 and TRBJ2-7): GAGVSQTPSNKVTEKGKYVELRCDPISGHTALYWYRQSLGQGPEFLIYFQGTGAADDSGLPNDRFFAVRPEGSVSTLKIQRTERGDSAVYLCASSPTPGLAGDEQYFGPGTRLTVT.

V gene TRBV19 combines with J gene TRBJ1-2; D gene ambiguous. From germline, CDR1 is LNHDA and CDR2 SQIVND (reference sequence). This CDR3 has 14 amino acids. Trimming removed 4 bases at V and 2 bases at J, with 11 bases between. The CDR3 region has the DNA TGTGCCAGTAGTACCCCCTCACTAAACTATGGCTACACCTTC. Its protein product is CASSTPSLNYGYTF.

The V and J genes are TRBV5-1 and TRBJ2-7, with D possibly being TRBD1 (5 bases). CDR3 length equals 14 residues. Germline assignment: CDR1 SGHRS and CDR2 YFSETQ. The V end lost 2 bases, the J end lost 0 bases, and 9 bases lay between the germline ends. The CDR3 DNA is TGCGCCAGCAGCTTCCAGGGTACCTCCTACGAGCAGTACTTC. Amino acids: CASSFQGTSYEQYF.

This chain uses TRBV4-2 with TRBJ2-7; a weak D match, TRBD2 (6 bases). V was cut by 1 base and J by 0 bases, with 13 bases left in between. Looked up from germline, CDR1 is LGHNA and CDR2 is YNFKEQ. The CDR3 contains 16 residues. CDR3 sequence reads: CASSQVGAGSSYEQYF. Written as DNA, the CDR3 is TGTGCCAGCAGCCAAGTTGGAGCGGGCTCCTCCTACGAGCAGTACTTC.

This clone has more than one count but fewer than ten. The chain employs TRBV5-6 and TRBJ2-1; 7 nucleotides agree with TRBD2. Germline trimming cut 5 bases from V and 7 bases from J; bases unmatched to any gene: 6. The CDR3 spans 13 residues. CDR1 is SGHDT, CDR2 YYEEEE, per germline. This chain's CDR3 is CASRPRLANEQFF. CDR3 sequence (DNA): TGTGCCAGCAGACCTCGACTAGCTAATGAGCAGTTCTTC.

The chain couples TRBV7-9 to TRBJ1-1; D is perhaps TRBD1 (5 bases). Per germline, CDR1 SEHNR and CDR2 FQNEAQ (reference sequence). There are 13 residues in the CDR3. V gave up 0 bases and J gave up 4 bases, with 6 bases separating them. The CDR3 DNA reads as TGTGCCAGCAGCTTAGCGCAGGGCACTGAAGCTTTCTTT. It is translated as CASSLAQGTEAFF.

This chain connects TRBV5-4 to TRBJ2-1, with a tentative D call TRBD2 (6 bases). The CDR3 spans 15 residues. The V gene lost 2 bases and the J gene lost 4 bases, with 13 bases spanning the gap. CDR1 and CDR2 (germline): SGHNT, YYREEE (reference sequence). The CDR3 is CASSFGGVLYNEQFF. Written as DNA, the CDR3 is TGTGCCAGCAGCTTCGGGGGAGTGCTGTACAATGAGCAGTTCTTC.

The V call is TRBV15, the J call TRBJ2-7; no clear D gene. Trimming left V 4 bases short and J 3 bases short, with 13 bases between. Germline V lookup: CDR1 LNHNV, CDR2 YYDKDF (reference sequence). The length of the CDR3 is 14 residues. The CDR3 nucleotides read TGTGCCACCAGCACTGGATCGACTTTCTACGAGCAGTACTTC. Translating it yields CATSTGSTFYEQYF.

In this sample, this clone turned up a few times. The V call is TRBV7-8, the J call TRBJ2-5, with D tentatively TRBD1 (5 bases). The assigned J gene may be wrong: the sequence end matches TRBJ2-7 better. The CDR3 is made up of 13 amino acids. CDR1 SGHVS and CDR2 FQNEAQ come from the germline V gene. In DNA form, the CDR3 reads TGTGCCAGCACATTGACAGTCTCCTACGAGCAGTACTTC. Its protein product is CASTLTVSYEQYF.

The chain links TRBV7-9 to TRBJ2-5, with 9 bases matching TRBD1. This CDR3 has 14 amino acids. Germline loops: CDR1 SEHNR, CDR2 FQNEAQ (reference sequence). J gave up 5 bases and V 5 bases, and 6 bases lay outside the gene matches. The CDR3 loop is CASSTRQGGETQYF. CDR3 nucleotides: TGTGCCAGCAGCACTCGACAGGGGGGGGAGACCCAGTACTTC.